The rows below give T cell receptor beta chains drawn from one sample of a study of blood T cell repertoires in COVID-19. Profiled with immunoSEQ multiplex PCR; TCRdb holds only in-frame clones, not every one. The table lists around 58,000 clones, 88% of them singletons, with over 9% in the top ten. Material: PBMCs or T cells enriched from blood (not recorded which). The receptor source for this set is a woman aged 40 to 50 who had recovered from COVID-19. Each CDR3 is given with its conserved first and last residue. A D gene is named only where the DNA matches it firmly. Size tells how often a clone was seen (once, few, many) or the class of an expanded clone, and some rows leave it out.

CASSNEGRNTEAFF	TGTGCCAGCAGTAATGAGGGTCGGAACACTGAAGCTTTCTTT	TRBV7-3	.	.	TRBJ1-1
CASSRQGAYEQYF	TGTGCCAGCAGCCGCCAGGGGGCCTACGAGCAGTACTTC	TRBV7-9	.	TRBD1	TRBJ2-7
CASIPTRGSTEAFF	TGTGCCAGCATTCCCACCAGGGGGTCCACTGAAGCTTTCTTT	TRBV6-5	.	TRBD1	TRBJ1-1
CASSQGQGGGEAFF	TGCGCCAGCAGCCAAGGACAAGGGGGCGGTGAAGCTTTCTTT	TRBV4-1	few	TRBD1	TRBJ1-1
CATSDRGGYTDTQYF	TGTGCCACCAGTGATCGGGGGGGATACACAGATACGCAGTATTTT	TRBV24-1	.	TRBD2	TRBJ2-3
CATRGGSYNEQFF	TGTGCTACCCGCGGGGGAAGCTACAATGAGCAGTTCTTC	TRBV12-5	.	TRBD2	TRBJ2-1
CASSVTPGSVGGELFF	TGTGCCAGCAGCGTAACCCCAGGGTCTGTAGGCGGGGAGCTGTTTTTT	TRBV9	few	.	TRBJ2-2
CASSQGDSPAYNEQFF	TGTGCCAGCAGCCAAGGGGACTCTCCGGCGTACAATGAGCAGTTCTTC	TRBV3-1/TRBV3-2	few	.	TRBJ2-1
CATSGVTYEQYF	TGTGCCACCTCGGGGGTGACCTACGAGCAGTACTTC	TRBV14	.	.	TRBJ2-7
CASSQRGPYNEQFF	TGTGCCAGCAGTCAGCGGGGACCCTACAATGAGCAGTTCTTC	TRBV2	.	TRBD2	TRBJ2-1
CASSIDLRGYTEAFF	TGTGCCAGTAGTATAGATTTAAGGGGATACACTGAAGCTTTCTTT	TRBV19	.	.	TRBJ1-1
CASSLVPFGNTIYF	TGTGCCAGCAGCTTAGTTCCCTTTGGAAACACCATATATTTT	TRBV11-2	.	.	TRBJ1-3
CASSEARVQPQHF	TGTGCCAGCAGCGAAGCGAGGGTCCAGCCCCAGCATTTT	TRBV3-1/TRBV3-2	.	.	TRBJ1-5
CATSRVDTRGTEAFF	TGTGCCACCAGCAGAGTTGACACGCGGGGCACTGAAGCTTTCTTT	TRBV15	.	.	TRBJ1-1
CASSFQLSDYSSYNEQFF	TGTGCCAGCAGCTTCCAACTGTCGGACTACTCCTCCTACAATGAGCAGTTCTTC	TRBV7-9	few	.	TRBJ2-1
CASSVGDNGNSPLHF	TGTGCCAGCAGCGTAGGGGACAACGGAAATTCACCCCTCCACTTT	TRBV9	.	.	TRBJ1-6
CASSQSTGLNSPLHF	TGTGCCAGCAGCCAGTCGACAGGGCTGAATTCACCCCTCCACTTT	TRBV3-1/TRBV3-2	.	TRBD1	TRBJ1-6
CASSLVLGPKTDTQYF	TGTGCCAGCAGCTTAGTCTTGGGGCCCAAAACCGATACGCAGTATTTT	TRBV7-2	.	.	TRBJ2-3
CASSFDTGTSSYEQYF	TGTGCCAGCAGCTTCGATACCGGGACTAGCTCCTACGAGCAGTACTTC	TRBV13	.	TRBD2	TRBJ2-7
CASSPLDWETQYF	TGTGCCAGCAGCCCACTAGACTGGGAGACCCAGTACTTC	TRBV7-6	.	.	TRBJ2-5
CASSPWTGVGQPQHF	TGTGCCAGCAGTCCGTGGACAGGCGTTGGGCAGCCCCAGCATTTT	TRBV27	.	TRBD1	TRBJ1-5
CAIGTGDSNQPQHF	TGTGCCATAGGAACTGGAGATAGCAATCAGCCCCAGCATTTT	TRBV10-3	few	.	TRBJ1-5
CASSLGTSGGAGNIQYF	TGCGCCAGCAGCTTGGGGACTAGCGGGGGGGCCGGAAACATTCAGTACTTC	TRBV5-1	.	TRBD2	TRBJ2-4
CASRSIAGQGADTEAFF	TGTGCCAGCAGGTCGATCGCGGGACAGGGGGCGGACACTGAAGCTTTCTTT	TRBV5-4	few	TRBD1	TRBJ1-1
CASSQDTSGGRHTGELFF	TGTGCCAGCAGCCAAGATACTAGCGGGGGGCGGCACACCGGGGAGCTGTTTTTT	TRBV4-2	.	TRBD2	TRBJ2-2
CASSRDSSEKLFF	TGTGCCAGCAGTCGGGACAGTAGTGAAAAACTGTTTTTT	TRBV12-3/TRBV12-4	.	TRBD1	TRBJ1-4
CASSLGAGDRTDTQYF	TGCGCCAGCAGCTTGGGAGCGGGGGATCGCACAGATACGCAGTATTTT	TRBV5-1	.	TRBD2	TRBJ2-3
CASSLDSGTNYNYGYTF	TGCGCCAGCAGCTTGGATTCCGGGACAAACTACAACTATGGCTACACCTTC	TRBV5-1	.	.	TRBJ1-2
CASSQPGQGAYSGYTF	TGTGCCAGCAGCCAGCCGGGACAGGGGGCCTATTCTGGCTACACCTTC	TRBV14	.	TRBD1	TRBJ1-2
CASSLDRASGSYEQYF	TGTGCCAGCAGCTTGGACAGGGCCTCCGGGTCCTACGAGCAGTACTTC	TRBV7-2	.	TRBD1	TRBJ2-7
CASSIDGPWGGRRGNEQFF	TGTGCCAGTAGTATAGATGGCCCCTGGGGGGGGCGCAGAGGGAATGAGCAGTTCTTC	TRBV19	once	.	TRBJ2-1
CASSQDKSGDYGYTF	TGTGCCAGCAGCCAAGATAAATCAGGGGATTATGGCTACACCTTC	TRBV4-2	.	.	TRBJ1-2
CASSQEETSGGFYNEQFF	TGTGCCAGCAGCCAAGAAGAGACTAGCGGGGGGTTCTACAATGAGCAGTTCTTC	TRBV4-2	.	TRBD2	TRBJ2-1
CASRAFANTGELFF	TGCGCCAGCAGGGCTTTCGCGAACACCGGGGAGCTGTTTTTT	TRBV10-1	.	.	TRBJ2-2
CASSSQPRTSGYEQYF	TGCGCCAGCAGCTCCCAGCCCCGGACTAGCGGCTACGAGCAGTACTTC	TRBV5-1	once	TRBD2	TRBJ2-7
CASSQPIGTGRQPQHF	TGTGCCAGCAGCCAACCGATAGGGACAGGACGGCAGCCCCAGCATTTT	TRBV5-8	.	TRBD1	TRBJ1-5
CASGSGVTGELFF	TGCGCCAGCGGCAGCGGGGTCACCGGGGAGCTGTTTTTT	TRBV4-1	.	TRBD2	TRBJ2-2